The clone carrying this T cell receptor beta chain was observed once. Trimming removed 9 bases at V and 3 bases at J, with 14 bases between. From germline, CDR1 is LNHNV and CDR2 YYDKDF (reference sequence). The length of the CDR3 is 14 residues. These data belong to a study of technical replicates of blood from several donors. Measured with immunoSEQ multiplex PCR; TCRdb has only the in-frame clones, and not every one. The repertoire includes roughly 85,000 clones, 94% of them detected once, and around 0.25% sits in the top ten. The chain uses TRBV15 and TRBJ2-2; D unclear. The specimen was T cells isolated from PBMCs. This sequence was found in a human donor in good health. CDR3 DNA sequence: TGTGCCACAATTCCCGAGGCCTACACCGGGGAGCTGTTTTTT. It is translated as CATIPEAYTGELFF. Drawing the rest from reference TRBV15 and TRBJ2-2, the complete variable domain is DAMVIQNPRYQVTQFGKPVTLSCSQTLNHNVMYWYQQKSSQAPKLLFHYYDKDFNNEADTPDNFQSRRPNTSFCFLDIRSPGLGDTAMYLCATIPEAYTGELFFGEGSRLTVL.